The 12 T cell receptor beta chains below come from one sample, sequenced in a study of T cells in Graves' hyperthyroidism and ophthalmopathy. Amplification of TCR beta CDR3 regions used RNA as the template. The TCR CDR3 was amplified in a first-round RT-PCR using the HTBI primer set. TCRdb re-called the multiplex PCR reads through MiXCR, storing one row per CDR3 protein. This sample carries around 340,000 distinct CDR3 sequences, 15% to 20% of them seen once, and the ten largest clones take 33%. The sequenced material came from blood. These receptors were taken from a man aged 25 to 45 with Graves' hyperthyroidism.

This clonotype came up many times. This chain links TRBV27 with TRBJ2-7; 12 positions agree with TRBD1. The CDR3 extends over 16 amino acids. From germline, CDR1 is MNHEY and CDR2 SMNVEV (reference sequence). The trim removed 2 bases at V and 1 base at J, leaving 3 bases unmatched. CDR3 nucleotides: TGTGCCAGCAGTTTACGGGACAGGGGGCCATCCTACGAGCAGTACTTC. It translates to CASSLRDRGPSYEQYF.

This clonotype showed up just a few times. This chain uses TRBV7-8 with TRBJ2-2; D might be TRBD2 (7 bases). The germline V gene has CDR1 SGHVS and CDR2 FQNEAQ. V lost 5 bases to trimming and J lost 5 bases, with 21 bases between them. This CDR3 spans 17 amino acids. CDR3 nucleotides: TGTGCCAGCAGCCCCGCCCTGGGGGGGGCAGGTACCGGGGAGCTGTTTTTT. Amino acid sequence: CASSPALGGAGTGELFF.

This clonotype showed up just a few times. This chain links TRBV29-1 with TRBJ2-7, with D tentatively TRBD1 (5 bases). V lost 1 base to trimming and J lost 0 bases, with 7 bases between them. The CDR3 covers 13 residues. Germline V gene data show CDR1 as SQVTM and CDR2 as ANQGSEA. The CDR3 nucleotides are TGCAGCGTTGAAGGACAGAGCTCCTACGAGCAGTACTTC. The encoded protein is CSVEGQSSYEQYF.

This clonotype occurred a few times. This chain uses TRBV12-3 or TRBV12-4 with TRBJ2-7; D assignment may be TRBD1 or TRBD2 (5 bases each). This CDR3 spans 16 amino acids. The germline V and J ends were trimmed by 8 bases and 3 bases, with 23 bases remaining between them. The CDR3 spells CASPKEAGRVSYEQYF. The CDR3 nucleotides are TGTGCCAGCCCAAAGGAGGCAGGGCGGGTAAGCTACGAGCAGTACTTC.

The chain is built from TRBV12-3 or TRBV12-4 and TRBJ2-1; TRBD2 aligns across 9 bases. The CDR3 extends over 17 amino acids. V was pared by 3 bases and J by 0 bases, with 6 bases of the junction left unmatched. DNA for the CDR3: TGTGCCAGCAGTTTCGGTGGCGGGAGGGGCTCCTACAATGAGCAGTTCTTC. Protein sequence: CASSFGGGRGSYNEQFF.

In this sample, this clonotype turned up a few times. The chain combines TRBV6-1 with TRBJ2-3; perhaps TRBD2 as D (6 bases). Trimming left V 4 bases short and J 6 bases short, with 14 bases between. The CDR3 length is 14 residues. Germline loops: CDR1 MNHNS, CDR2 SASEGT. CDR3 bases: TGTGCCAGCAGTGCGGGACTGTTCAGGGATACGCAGTATTTT. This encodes CASSAGLFRDTQYF.

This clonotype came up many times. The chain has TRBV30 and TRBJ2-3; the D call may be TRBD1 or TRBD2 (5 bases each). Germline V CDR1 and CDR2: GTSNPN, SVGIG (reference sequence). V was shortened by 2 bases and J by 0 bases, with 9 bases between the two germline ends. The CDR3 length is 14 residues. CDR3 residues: CAWSWGSSTDTQYF. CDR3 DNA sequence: TGTGCCTGGAGTTGGGGGAGCAGCACAGATACGCAGTATTTT.

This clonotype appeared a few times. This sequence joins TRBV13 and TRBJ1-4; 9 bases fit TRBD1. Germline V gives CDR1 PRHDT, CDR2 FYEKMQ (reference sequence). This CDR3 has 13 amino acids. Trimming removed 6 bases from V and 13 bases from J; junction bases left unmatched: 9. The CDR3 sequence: CASSSDRGGRLFF. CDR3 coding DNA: TGTGCCAGCAGTTCGGACAGGGGAGGACGACTGTTTTTT.

The CDR3 DNA sequence: TGTGCCACCAGTGACAGACAGGGAGGGGTCTACGAGCAGTACTTC. Encoded protein: CATSDRQGGVYEQYF. The rearrangement uses TRBV24-1 and TRBJ2-7; the D gene could be TRBD1 or TRBD2 (7 bases each). Germline CDR1 reads KGHDR; CDR2 reads SFDVKD. V dropped 4 bases and J dropped 3 bases, with 15 bases sitting between them. The CDR3 runs to 15 residues.

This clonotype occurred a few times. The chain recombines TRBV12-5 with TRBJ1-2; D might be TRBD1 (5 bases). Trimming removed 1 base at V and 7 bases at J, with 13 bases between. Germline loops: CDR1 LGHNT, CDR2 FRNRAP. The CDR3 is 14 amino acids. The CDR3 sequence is CASGLGQLGPGYTF. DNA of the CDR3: TGTGCTAGTGGTTTGGGACAGCTAGGACCTGGCTACACCTTC.

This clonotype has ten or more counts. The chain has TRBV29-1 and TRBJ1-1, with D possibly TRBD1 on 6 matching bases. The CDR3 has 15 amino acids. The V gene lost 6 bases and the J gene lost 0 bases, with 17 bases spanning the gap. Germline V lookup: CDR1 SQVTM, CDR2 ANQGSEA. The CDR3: CSVVPGHHLNTEAFF. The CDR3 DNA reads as TGCAGCGTCGTCCCGGGACACCACCTGAACACTGAAGCTTTCTTT.

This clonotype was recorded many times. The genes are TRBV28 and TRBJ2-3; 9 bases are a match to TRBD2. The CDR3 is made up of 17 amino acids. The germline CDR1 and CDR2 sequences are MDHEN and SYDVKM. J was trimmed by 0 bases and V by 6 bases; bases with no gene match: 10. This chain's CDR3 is CASSLRPTSGSTDTQYF. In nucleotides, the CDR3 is TGTGCCAGCAGCCTACGCCCGACTAGCGGAAGCACAGATACGCAGTATTTT.